This TCR beta chain appears in the sequencing data of a study of blood T cell repertoires in COVID-19. At the level of the study: Researchers got acute and convalescent COVID-19 samples from the United States, Italy and Spain.

TCRdb's copy holds only in-frame clones and misses some; the assay was immunoSEQ multiplex PCR. Of just over 250,000 clones in the sample, around 90% were seen once. This clone has only a few counts. V dropped 1 base and J dropped 3 bases, with 6 bases sitting between them. The germline gives CDR1 GTSNPN, CDR2 SVGIG (reference sequence). There are 12 residues in the CDR3. The sample comprised peripheral blood. The V and J genes are TRBV30 and TRBJ1-1; D gene unclear. The receptor was derived from a man aged 60 to 69 who had recovered from COVID-19. The chain's CDR3 is CAWSEQDTEAFF. The CDR3 nucleotides read TGTGCCTGGAGTGAGCAGGACACTGAAGCTTTCTTT.